This is a list of T cell receptor beta chains from one sample in a study of T cell responses to AZD1222 COVID-19 vaccine. The protocol was immunoSEQ multiplex PCR, while the TCRdb copy is restricted to in-frame clones and leaves out a portion. The table includes 250,000 to 300,000 clones, approximately 94% detected once. Source: peripheral blood, taken 28 days after the second AZD1222 dose. These receptors all stem from an adult who received the AZD1222 COVID-19 vaccine. CDR3s include the opening cysteine and the closing phenylalanine or tryptophan. Each record gives: CDR3 protein, CDR3 DNA, clone size, V gene, D gene, J gene. The D gene is left open where the match is weak. Expanded clones get a size class; other rows say once, few or many, or leave the size out.

CDR3 protein: CASSEYLTRTGTQYF
CDR3 DNA: TGTGCCAGTAGCGAATACCTCACAAGGACGGGGACCCAGTACTTC
clone size: NA
V gene: TRBV19
D gene: NA
J gene: TRBJ2-5

CDR3 protein: CASKRTGGSVANYGYTF
CDR3 DNA: TGTGCCAGCAAACGGACAGGGGGCTCCGTCGCTAACTATGGCTACACCTTC
clone size: NA
V gene: TRBV2
D gene: TRBD1
J gene: TRBJ1-2

CDR3 protein: CASRERVRNQPQHF
CDR3 DNA: TGTGCCAGCAGGGAGAGAGTACGTAATCAGCCCCAGCATTTT
clone size: NA
V gene: TRBV2
D gene: NA
J gene: TRBJ1-5

CDR3 protein: CASSLGSVNTEAFF
CDR3 DNA: TGTGCCAGCAGCTTAGGGTCGGTGAACACTGAAGCTTTCTTT
clone size: NA
V gene: TRBV11-1
D gene: NA
J gene: TRBJ1-1

CDR3 protein: CASSSVQTGNTIYF
CDR3 DNA: TGTGCCAGCAGCTCCGTACAGACTGGAAACACCATATATTTT
clone size: NA
V gene: TRBV11-2
D gene: NA
J gene: TRBJ1-3

CDR3 protein: CASSPRTGNTRRNQELFF
CDR3 DNA: TGTGCCAGCAGCCCTCGGACAGGGAACACCAGGCGAAACCAGGAGCTGTTTTTT
clone size: NA
V gene: TRBV5-6
D gene: TRBD1
J gene: TRBJ2-2

CDR3 protein: CASSLFREETQYF
CDR3 DNA: TGTGCCAGCAGCTTATTCAGGGAAGAGACCCAGTACTTC
clone size: NA
V gene: TRBV7-2
D gene: NA
J gene: TRBJ2-5

CDR3 protein: CASSPSGRNTEAFF
CDR3 DNA: TGTGCCAGCAGCCCTTCGGGGAGGAACACTGAAGCTTTCTTT
clone size: NA
V gene: TRBV6-2/TRBV6-3
D gene: NA
J gene: TRBJ1-1

CDR3 protein: CASRDRTYEQYF
CDR3 DNA: TGTGCCAGCAGAGATAGGACCTACGAGCAGTACTTC
clone size: NA
V gene: TRBV2
D gene: NA
J gene: TRBJ2-7

CDR3 protein: CASSFQGVAGEGYEQYF
CDR3 DNA: TGTGCCAGCAGCTTCCAGGGGGTGGCGGGAGAAGGGTACGAGCAGTACTTC
clone size: once
V gene: TRBV21-1
D gene: NA
J gene: TRBJ2-7

CDR3 protein: CASRGDVDTEAFF
CDR3 DNA: TGTGCCAGCAGAGGGGATGTTGACACTGAAGCTTTCTTT
clone size: NA
V gene: TRBV27
D gene: NA
J gene: TRBJ1-1

CDR3 protein: CASSQDSSGSPKTQYF
CDR3 DNA: TGCGCCAGCAGCCAAGATAGCAGCGGGAGTCCAAAGACCCAGTACTTC
clone size: NA
V gene: TRBV4-3
D gene: TRBD2
J gene: TRBJ2-5

CDR3 protein: CASSAGTGANTIYF
CDR3 DNA: TGTGCCAGCAGCGCCGGGACAGGGGCAAACACCATATATTTT
clone size: NA
V gene: TRBV2
D gene: TRBD1
J gene: TRBJ1-3

CDR3 protein: CASSPGKGRAEDTEAFF
CDR3 DNA: TGTGCCAGCAGCCCAGGAAAGGGCCGCGCGGAGGACACTGAAGCTTTCTTT
clone size: NA
V gene: TRBV7-3
D gene: NA
J gene: TRBJ1-1

CDR3 protein: CASSQDGRVNEQFF
CDR3 DNA: TGCGCCAGCAGCCAAGACGGGCGAGTTAATGAGCAGTTCTTC
clone size: NA
V gene: TRBV4-3
D gene: NA
J gene: TRBJ2-1

CDR3 protein: CASETGVNYYGYTF
CDR3 DNA: TGTGCCAGCGAGACAGGGGTCAATTACTATGGCTACACCTTC
clone size: NA
V gene: TRBV11-2
D gene: TRBD1
J gene: TRBJ1-2

CDR3 protein: CASSPGSGRETQYF
CDR3 DNA: TGCGCCAGCAGCCCCGGGTCGGGTCGAGAGACCCAGTACTTC
clone size: NA
V gene: TRBV5-1
D gene: NA
J gene: TRBJ2-5

CDR3 protein: CATPSQAGELFF
CDR3 DNA: TGTGCCACCCCATCGCAGGCCGGGGAGCTGTTTTTT
clone size: once
V gene: TRBV28
D gene: NA
J gene: TRBJ2-2

CDR3 protein: CASRSDGRQDSYEQYF
CDR3 DNA: TGCGCCAGCAGATCTGACGGACGGCAGGATTCCTACGAGCAGTACTTC
clone size: NA
V gene: TRBV5-1
D gene: NA
J gene: TRBJ2-7

CDR3 protein: CATLGGGYGYTF
CDR3 DNA: TGTGCCACCCTGGGGGGCGGTTATGGCTACACCTTC
clone size: NA
V gene: TRBV6-5
D gene: NA
J gene: TRBJ1-2

CDR3 protein: CASSQTPGPYEQYF
CDR3 DNA: TGTGCCAGCAGCCAAACCCCGGGACCCTACGAGCAGTACTTC
clone size: NA
V gene: TRBV3-1/TRBV3-2
D gene: NA
J gene: TRBJ2-7

CDR3 protein: CASSPGAEAFF
CDR3 DNA: TGTGCCAGCAGTCCTGGAGCCGAGGCTTTCTTT
clone size: NA
V gene: TRBV12-3/TRBV12-4
D gene: NA
J gene: TRBJ1-1

CDR3 protein: CASSVAGVPTDTQYF
CDR3 DNA: TGTGCCAGCAGCGTAGCCGGGGTACCCACAGATACGCAGTATTTT
clone size: NA
V gene: TRBV9
D gene: NA
J gene: TRBJ2-3

CDR3 protein: CASSLGRGRESNQPQHF
CDR3 DNA: TGTGCCAGCAGCCTAGGCAGGGGCAGGGAAAGCAATCAGCCCCAGCATTTT
clone size: once
V gene: TRBV7-8
D gene: NA
J gene: TRBJ1-5

CDR3 protein: CASSLTFRSHISYEQYF
CDR3 DNA: TGTGCCAGCAGTTTAACATTTCGATCCCACATCTCCTACGAGCAGTACTTC
clone size: NA
V gene: TRBV28
D gene: NA
J gene: TRBJ2-7

CDR3 protein: CASSATARTGELFF
CDR3 DNA: TGTGCCAGCAGTGCCACAGCCCGCACCGGGGAGCTGTTTTTT
clone size: NA
V gene: TRBV2
D gene: NA
J gene: TRBJ2-2

CDR3 protein: CASSERQGLYEQYF
CDR3 DNA: TGTGCCAGCAGCGAAAGACAGGGACTCTACGAGCAGTACTTC
clone size: NA
V gene: TRBV9
D gene: NA
J gene: TRBJ2-7

CDR3 protein: CASSSRTSGSPDTQYF
CDR3 DNA: TGTGCCAGCAGCTCACGGACTAGCGGGAGCCCAGATACGCAGTATTTT
clone size: NA
V gene: TRBV11-3
D gene: TRBD2
J gene: TRBJ2-3

CDR3 protein: CAWSWTGPTEAFF
CDR3 DNA: TGTGCCTGGAGTTGGACAGGGCCCACTGAAGCTTTCTTT
clone size: NA
V gene: TRBV30
D gene: TRBD1
J gene: TRBJ1-1

CDR3 protein: CASTPGSGNPYNEQFF
CDR3 DNA: TGTGCCAGCACCCCGGGTAGCGGGAACCCATACAATGAGCAGTTCTTC
clone size: NA
V gene: TRBV9
D gene: TRBD2
J gene: TRBJ2-1

CDR3 protein: CASSERGETEAFF
CDR3 DNA: TGTGCCAGCAGTGAAAGGGGGGAGACTGAAGCTTTCTTT
clone size: NA
V gene: TRBV6-1
D gene: NA
J gene: TRBJ1-1

CDR3 protein: CASSLGPQTRTYEQYF
CDR3 DNA: TGTGCCAGCAGTTTAGGACCCCAAACGCGAACCTACGAGCAGTACTTC
clone size: NA
V gene: TRBV28
D gene: NA
J gene: TRBJ2-7

CDR3 protein: CASSLAKQGALAPSGEQYF
CDR3 DNA: TGCGCCAGCAGCTTGGCCAAACAGGGGGCACTAGCGCCCTCGGGGGAGCAGTACTTC
clone size: NA
V gene: TRBV5-1
D gene: TRBD1
J gene: TRBJ2-7

CDR3 protein: CASSGRGTDTQYF
CDR3 DNA: TGCGCCAGCAGCGGCAGGGGGACAGATACGCAGTATTTT
clone size: NA
V gene: TRBV5-1
D gene: TRBD1
J gene: TRBJ2-3

CDR3 protein: CAIRGEGLTYEQYF
CDR3 DNA: TGTGCCATCAGAGGGGAGGGCCTTACCTACGAGCAGTACTTC
clone size: NA
V gene: TRBV10-3
D gene: TRBD2
J gene: TRBJ2-7

CDR3 protein: CASSPSGEGEQYF
CDR3 DNA: TGCGCCAGCAGCCCCAGTGGGGAAGGCGAGCAGTACTTC
clone size: NA
V gene: TRBV5-1
D gene: NA
J gene: TRBJ2-7

CDR3 protein: CASSLEGGTLLTGELFF
CDR3 DNA: TGTGCCAGCAGCTTAGAGGGAGGGACACTTTTGACCGGGGAGCTGTTTTTT
clone size: NA
V gene: TRBV11-2
D gene: NA
J gene: TRBJ2-2

CDR3 protein: CASSLLSGTLRYEQYF
CDR3 DNA: TGTGCCAGCAGTCTCCTCTCCGGGACACTCCGCTACGAGCAGTACTTC
clone size: NA
V gene: TRBV27
D gene: NA
J gene: TRBJ2-7

CDR3 protein: CASSLFAGANVLTF
CDR3 DNA: TGCGCCAGCAGCTTGTTCGCGGGGGCCAACGTCCTGACTTTC
clone size: NA
V gene: TRBV5-1
D gene: NA
J gene: TRBJ2-6

CDR3 protein: CASSPRQGGWNEQFF
CDR3 DNA: TGTGCCAGCTCACCACGACAGGGAGGATGGAATGAGCAGTTCTTC
clone size: NA
V gene: TRBV18
D gene: NA
J gene: TRBJ2-1

CDR3 protein: CASSAGTGVQYF
CDR3 DNA: TGTGCCAGCAGCGCCGGGACAGGGGTTCAGTACTTC
clone size: NA
V gene: TRBV7-8
D gene: TRBD1
J gene: TRBJ2-4

CDR3 protein: CASSPGTDTQYF
CDR3 DNA: TGTGCCAGCAGCCCGGGTACAGATACGCAGTATTTT
clone size: NA
V gene: TRBV27
D gene: NA
J gene: TRBJ2-3

CDR3 protein: CASSPGTGAMNTEAFF
CDR3 DNA: TGTGCCAGCAGCCCTGGGACAGGGGCCATGAACACTGAAGCTTTCTTT
clone size: NA
V gene: TRBV3-1/TRBV3-2
D gene: TRBD1
J gene: TRBJ1-1

CDR3 protein: CASSDGGQETQYF
CDR3 DNA: TGTGCCAGCAGTGATGGGGGCCAAGAGACCCAGTACTTC
clone size: NA
V gene: TRBV25-1
D gene: NA
J gene: TRBJ2-5

CDR3 protein: CASSLSGGWNTGELFF
CDR3 DNA: TGTGCCAGCAGCTTATCAGGGGGCTGGAACACCGGGGAGCTGTTTTTT
clone size: NA
V gene: TRBV7-9
D gene: TRBD1
J gene: TRBJ2-2

CDR3 protein: CASSQDPGRGETQYF
CDR3 DNA: TGTGCCAGCAGCCAAGACCCCGGAAGGGGAGAGACCCAGTACTTC
clone size: NA
V gene: TRBV4-2
D gene: NA
J gene: TRBJ2-5

CDR3 protein: CASSPPGHRSLRSGYTF
CDR3 DNA: TGTGCCAGCTCACCACCGGGACACCGAAGCTTAAGGAGCGGCTACACCTTC
clone size: NA
V gene: TRBV18
D gene: NA
J gene: TRBJ1-2

CDR3 protein: CASSLLGTENTGELFF
CDR3 DNA: TGTGCCAGCAGCCTCCTCGGGACAGAAAACACCGGGGAGCTGTTTTTT
clone size: once
V gene: TRBV7-3
D gene: TRBD1
J gene: TRBJ2-2

CDR3 protein: CASSFRGAGNTIYF
CDR3 DNA: TGTGCCAGCAGTTTCCGTGGAGCTGGAAACACCATATATTTT
clone size: NA
V gene: TRBV28
D gene: NA
J gene: TRBJ1-3

CDR3 protein: CASSIGTSGRYNEQFF
CDR3 DNA: TGTGCCAGTAGTATAGGGACTTCGGGCAGATACAATGAGCAGTTCTTC
clone size: NA
V gene: TRBV19
D gene: NA
J gene: TRBJ2-1

CDR3 protein: CATSEDGVYNEQFF
CDR3 DNA: TGTGCCACCAGTGAGGACGGGGTGTACAATGAGCAGTTCTTC
clone size: NA
V gene: TRBV24-1
D gene: NA
J gene: TRBJ2-1

CDR3 protein: CASSRPGGGEKLFF
CDR3 DNA: TGTGCCAGCAGCCGACCGGGAGGGGGTGAAAAACTGTTTTTT
clone size: NA
V gene: TRBV6-2/TRBV6-3
D gene: NA
J gene: TRBJ1-4

CDR3 protein: CASSQDLAGGYTQYF
CDR3 DNA: TGTGCCAGCAGCCAAGATCTTGCGGGGGGTTATACGCAGTATTTT
clone size: NA
V gene: TRBV14
D gene: TRBD2
J gene: TRBJ2-3

CDR3 protein: CATSDPGDTEAFF
CDR3 DNA: TGTGCCACCAGTGATCCGGGGGACACTGAAGCTTTCTTT
clone size: NA
V gene: TRBV24-1
D gene: NA
J gene: TRBJ1-1

CDR3 protein: CASSSGIYNSPLHF
CDR3 DNA: TGTGCCAGCAGCTCAGGAATTTATAATTCACCCCTCCACTTT
clone size: NA
V gene: TRBV7-6
D gene: NA
J gene: TRBJ1-6